The 5 T cell receptor beta chains below were found in one sample sequenced in a study of T cell responses to AZD1222 COVID-19 vaccine. Generated by immunoSEQ multiplex PCR, the TCRdb table keeps only in-frame clones and is missing some. Seen here are about 150,000 clones, 90% to 95% observed once, and the top ten hold about 1.3%. The source was peripheral blood, collected on day 0 of AZD1222 vaccination. These TCRs come from an adult in good health.

The chain employs TRBV4-2 and TRBJ2-3; the D gene could be TRBD1 or TRBD2 (5 bases each). Trimming cost V 3 bases and J 6 bases, with 10 bases left between them. This CDR3 contains 13 residues. Germline-derived CDR1 and CDR2 are LGHNA and YNFKEQ. The CDR3 region is CASSQGVVDTQYF. CDR3 bases: TGTGCCAGCAGCCAGGGGGTTGTGGATACGCAGTATTTT.

The rearrangement links TRBV29-1 to TRBJ2-3; the D call may be TRBD1 or TRBD2 (5 bases each). The ends were cut back, 7 bases at V and 10 bases at J, with 18 bases in the middle. The CDR3 is 12 amino acids. From germline, CDR1 is SQVTM and CDR2 ANQGSEA. Here the CDR3 DNA reads TGCAGCGCCGGGGCCCCTCTAGTTTCGCAGTATTTT. Encoded protein: CSAGAPLVSQYF.

The gene calls are TRBV19 and TRBJ2-1; 7 positions agree with TRBD1. The CDR3 contains 14 residues. Trimming took 8 bases from V and 0 from J; bases not matched to a gene: 4. The germline V gene encodes CDR1 LNHDA and CDR2 SQIVND (reference sequence). The CDR3 region has the DNA TGTGCCAGTGCAGGGGGTAGCTCCTACAATGAGCAGTTCTTC. This translates into CASAGGSSYNEQFF.

In this sample, this clone turned up a few times. CDR3 nucleotide sequence: TGTGCCAGCAGCTTAATCCGGGTGAACACTGAAGCTTTCTTT. Its protein product is CASSLIRVNTEAFF. The rearrangement links TRBV7-9 to TRBJ1-1; D not resolved. CDR3 size: 14 residues. CDR1 is SEHNR, CDR2 FQNEAQ, per germline (reference sequence). The V gene lost 2 bases and the J gene lost 0 bases, with 7 bases spanning the gap.

The rearrangement joins TRBV5-1 to TRBJ1-2, with D tentatively TRBD1 (5 bases). CDR1 and CDR2 from the germline V gene are SGHRS and YFSETQ. V lost 0 bases and J lost 0, with 12 bases in between. CDR3 size: 16 residues. As DNA, the CDR3 is TGCGCCAGCAGCTTGGGGTCCAGGGCTCCTAACTATGGCTACACCTTC. Encoded protein: CASSLGSRAPNYGYTF.